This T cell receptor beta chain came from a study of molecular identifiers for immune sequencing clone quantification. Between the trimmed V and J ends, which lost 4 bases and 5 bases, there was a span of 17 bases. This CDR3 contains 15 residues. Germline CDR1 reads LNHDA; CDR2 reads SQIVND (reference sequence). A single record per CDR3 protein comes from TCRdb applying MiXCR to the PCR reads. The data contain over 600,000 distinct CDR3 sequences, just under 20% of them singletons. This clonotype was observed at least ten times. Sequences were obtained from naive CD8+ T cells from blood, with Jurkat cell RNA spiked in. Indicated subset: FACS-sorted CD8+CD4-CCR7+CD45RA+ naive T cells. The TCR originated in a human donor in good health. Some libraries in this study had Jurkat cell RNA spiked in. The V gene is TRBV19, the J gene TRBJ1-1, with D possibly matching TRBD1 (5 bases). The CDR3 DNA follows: TGTGCCAGTAGTACCAACGTGGGTGGGGGAACTGAAGCTTTCTTT. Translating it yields CASSTNVGGGTEAFF.